This T cell receptor (beta chain) was retrieved from a study of T-cell memory formation after mild COVID-19. This clonotype was detected only a few times. MiXCR, applied by TCRdb to the 5' RACE reads, yields one record per CDR3 protein. The sample contains over 500,000 distinct CDR3 sequences, around 15% of which appear only once. From germline, CDR1 is SGHTA and CDR2 FQGTGA. Losses at the gene ends were 5 bases for V and 8 bases for J; bases not matched to a gene: 3. The CDR3 consists of 14 residues. The sample taken for sequencing was PBMCs or a T cell subset sorted from them (not recorded which). The sequence was collected from an adult woman who had mild COVID-19 (a few samples of this study predate the infection). Cell type and time point are not known. V usage is TRBV7-3 and J usage is TRBJ2-2; 12 bases line up with TRBD2. The CDR3 bases are TGTGCCAGCAGCGTCGGACTAGCGGGAGGGGAGCTGTTTTTT. Its translation: CASSVGLAGGELFF.